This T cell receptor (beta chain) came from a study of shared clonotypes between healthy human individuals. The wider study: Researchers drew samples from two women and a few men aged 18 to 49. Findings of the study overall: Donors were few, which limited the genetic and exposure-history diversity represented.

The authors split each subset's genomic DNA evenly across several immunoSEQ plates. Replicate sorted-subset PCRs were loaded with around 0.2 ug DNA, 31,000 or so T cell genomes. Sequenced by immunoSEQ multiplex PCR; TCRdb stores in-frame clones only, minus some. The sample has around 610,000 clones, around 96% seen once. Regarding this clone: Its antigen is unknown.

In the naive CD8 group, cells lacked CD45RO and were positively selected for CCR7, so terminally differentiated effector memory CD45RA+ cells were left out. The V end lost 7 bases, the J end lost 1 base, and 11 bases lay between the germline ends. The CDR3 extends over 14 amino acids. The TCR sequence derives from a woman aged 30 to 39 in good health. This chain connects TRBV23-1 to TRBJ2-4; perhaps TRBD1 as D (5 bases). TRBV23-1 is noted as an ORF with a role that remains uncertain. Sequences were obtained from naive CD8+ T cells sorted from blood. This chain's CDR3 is CASTVSGAKNIQYF. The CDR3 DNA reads TGCGCCAGCACCGTATCAGGGGCCAAAAACATTCAGTACTTC.